Included here is one T cell receptor beta chain sequence, with context. This clone's antigen is unknown. Per-base quality was not reported, and no clone a single base away is much larger than it. TCR CDR3 regions were amplified from genomic DNA by multiplex PCR using the deep immunoSEQ assay. Extracted genomic DNA from each cell subset was spread evenly across all wells of several immunoSEQ 96-well plates, with each plate serving as a replicate. For sorted subsets, approximately 200 ng of genomic DNA, equivalent to some 30,000 T cell genomes, went into each replicate PCR. Purified libraries were quantified with a Qubit 3.0 fluorometer, sized on a Bioanalyzer 2100, and re-quantified with the KAPA Library Quantification kit. Every immunoSEQ 96-well plate was sequenced on a separate single-read 150-cycle Illumina NextSeq 550 flow cell. Processing in the source paper ran as follows. Because the immunoSEQ output held only junctional sequences and lacked quality scores, the filtering could not match the filtering applied to full-length reads. Sequences were annotated with PyIR, a Python wrapper for IgBLAST v1.9, and V/J genes and CDR3 were assigned using IMGT germline references. Reads with weak V/J assignments (E-value above 1e-6), missing CDR3, stop codons, out-of-frame junctions, or ambiguous translated residues were removed. V3J clonotypes were defined as sequences sharing an identical inferred V gene, J gene, and CDR3 amino acid sequence. Percentage overlap between repertoires was calculated by dividing the number of shared unique clonotypes by the size of the smaller repertoire. Repertoire richness was assessed with RTK rarefaction, the Chao1 estimator, and Recon v2.1 estimates of unobserved clonotypes. For all TCRbeta clonotypes obtained by the gDNA method from a few donors, generation probabilities were computed with OLGA. In TCRdb, the immuneACCESS table is reduced to in-frame sequences with V and J assigned. These tables do not hold every clone; where another copy was compared, an unresolved V gene accounts for under half, and the others remain unexplained. V and J calls plus clone size are reproduced from that table; the DNA served to infer D and trimming. The sample data list approximately 400,000 clones, and about 96% of these were observed just once. Less than 0.35% of the sample comes from the top ten.

This sample was included in a study of shared clonotypes between healthy human individuals (dated by TCRdb to about 2020). In terms of the full investigation: The cohort comprised a couple of women and a few men aged 18 to 49 years. For each donor, CD4 naive and CD4 memory were each given three plates, CD8 naive was given two plates, and CD8 memory was given one plate. To estimate repertoire size and how much clonotype sharing occurs between individuals, the study deeply sequenced the blood TCR repertoires of a handful of healthy adults. Libraries were prepared and TCR repertoires were sequenced by different laboratories using diverse techniques, in order to increase sequencing depth and limit assay-specific biases. Leukapheresis yielded between about 0.8 and 8.9 billion PBMCs per donor. Study-level results and caveats: Estimated clonotype richness was generally larger for naive than for memory subsets. The genetic and exposure-history diversity represented was limited by the small number of donors. Based on pairwise subsampling, the degree of clonotype sharing among donors was expected to be affected by sequencing depth. When several donors were compared, the shared fraction of clonotypes was about 5.5% for naive CD4, approximately 3.3% for naive CD8, 2% to 2.5% for memory CD4, and 0.4% for memory CD8. Incomplete sequencing was indicated by rarefaction of sorted-subset datasets, despite the large sequencing depth. Clonotypes shared by all four sorted-subset donors showed higher generation probabilities than non-shared clonotypes. Only blood was sampled, and tissue TCR repertoires likely differ from those in blood.

The germline V gene sets CDR1 to MNHEY and CDR2 to SVGAGI. The CDR3, cysteine through phenylalanine, is 15 amino acids long. Only the CDR3 DNA stays, 45 bases, in frame from base 1. V is pruned by 8 bases and J by 7 bases, leaving 13 bases of the junction without a gene match. Healthy HIV-negative adults with no recently reported acute infections or vaccinations were included as donors. Every donor was a Caucasian adult residing in Nashville, Tennessee, USA. CD8 memory samples were composed of magnetically selected CD45RO+ cells combined with CCR7-negative CD45RA+ effector memory (TemRA) cells. Blood was collected by leukapheresis, and PBMCs were isolated by Ficoll-Histopaque density gradient centrifugation and then cryopreserved in liquid nitrogen vapor phase. Purity and quantity of every magnetically sorted T cell population were checked by analytical flow cytometry. From each sorted fraction, genomic DNA was isolated and quantified by UV absorbance on a Nanodrop 2000c.

The receptor's source is a young man in good health. Sequenced sample: memory CD8+ T cells sorted from blood. The sample's cell subset or site, from its label and the paper: CD45RO+ cells pooled with CCR7-negative TemRA cells. In this chain, TRBV6-5 is recombined with TRBJ2-3; 9 bases in the junction line up with TRBD2. The nucleotide sequence reads as follows: TGTGCCAGCGGAGAGGTGGGACTAGCACAGAATACGCAGTATTTT. Protein translation: CASGEVGLAQNTQYF.